The clone carrying this TCR beta chain came up a few times. These data are taken from a study of blood T cells in healthy people across ages. Germline CDR1 reads LGHDT; CDR2 reads YNNKEL (reference sequence). The V segment lost 1 base and the J segment 2 bases; nucleotides outside the gene matches: 10. This CDR3 contains 17 residues. Using a J-beta primer mix together with a sample-barcoded 5' primer, a second PCR was run for about 6 to 12 cycles. TCRdb recomputed calls from the 5' RACE reads with MiXCR, one row per CDR3 protein. The table includes hundreds of thousands of distinct CDR3 sequences, around 27% detected once. The data were also submitted as part of a second study, on T cells of mothers and their children.

The chain couples TRBV3-1 to TRBJ2-5, with 7 bases fitting TRBD2. Sequencing used blood. This receptor was obtained from a boy younger than 10 in good health. Here the CDR3 reads CASSQVTSTAFQETQYF. The CDR3 DNA follows: TGTGCCAGCAGCCAAGTGACTAGCACGGCATTTCAAGAGACCCAGTACTTC.